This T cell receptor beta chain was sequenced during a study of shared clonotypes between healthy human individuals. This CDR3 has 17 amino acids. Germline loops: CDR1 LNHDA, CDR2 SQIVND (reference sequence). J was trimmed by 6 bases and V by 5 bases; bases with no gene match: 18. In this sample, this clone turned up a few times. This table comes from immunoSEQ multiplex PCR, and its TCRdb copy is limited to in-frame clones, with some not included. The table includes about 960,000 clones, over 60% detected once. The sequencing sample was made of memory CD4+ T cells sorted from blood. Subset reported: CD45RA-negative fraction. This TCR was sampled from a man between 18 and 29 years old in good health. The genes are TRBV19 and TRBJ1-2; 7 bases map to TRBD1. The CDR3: CASSPVGDRSRNNGYTF. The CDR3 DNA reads TGTGCCAGTAGTCCCGTCGGGGACAGAAGTCGGAACAATGGCTACACCTTC.